This T cell receptor beta chain was identified during a study of blood T cell repertoires in COVID-19. Measured with immunoSEQ multiplex PCR; TCRdb has only the in-frame clones, and not every one. In the table there are some 140,000 clones, around 75% of which are singletons. Germline V gene lookup returns CDR1 MNHEY and CDR2 SVGAGI. This CDR3 has 14 residues. Trimming removed 8 bases from V and 3 bases from J; junction bases left unmatched: 7. The J gene is TRBJ2-3, the V gene TRBV6-5; 8 bases align to TRBD1. Sequencing was carried out using peripheral blood. The TCR comes from a woman aged 70-85 years with COVID-19, enrolled during active disease. This CDR3 reads CASRVTGETDTQYF. DNA of the CDR3: TGTGCCAGCCGCGTGACAGGGGAAACAGATACGCAGTATTTT.